Included here is one T cell receptor beta chain sequence, with context. As yet, its antigen is unknown. The data belong to a study of post-analysis software for immune sequencing data. The overall study: The cohort encompassed relapsing-remitting, secondary progressive and progressive-relapsing multiple sclerosis disease courses.

Findings and limits, study-wide: Patients showed TRBV5-6, TRBV5-1 and TRBV20-1 among four to six TRBV segments more frequent than in controls. The study found significantly lower normalized Chao1 diversity in multiple sclerosis patients than in controls.

The CDR3 extends over 14 amino acids. Germline V gives CDR1 SGHTA, CDR2 FQGTGA. Unmatched junction bases numbered 5, after V lost 4 bases and J lost 6 bases. Unique-molecular-identifier-tagged TCR beta cDNA libraries were used. TCRdb fed the PCR reads into MiXCR, producing one record per CDR3 protein. The table includes hundreds of thousands of distinct CDR3 sequences, approximately 53% detected once. The sample comprised blood. The rearrangement links TRBV7-3 to TRBJ2-1; the match to TRBD2 covers 8 bases. This TCR was recovered from a girl aged 5 to 17 with multiple sclerosis. The CDR3, as DNA: TGTGCCAGCAGCTCTCGGGGGGGGAGCAATGAGCAGTTCTTC. This encodes CASSSRGGSNEQFF.